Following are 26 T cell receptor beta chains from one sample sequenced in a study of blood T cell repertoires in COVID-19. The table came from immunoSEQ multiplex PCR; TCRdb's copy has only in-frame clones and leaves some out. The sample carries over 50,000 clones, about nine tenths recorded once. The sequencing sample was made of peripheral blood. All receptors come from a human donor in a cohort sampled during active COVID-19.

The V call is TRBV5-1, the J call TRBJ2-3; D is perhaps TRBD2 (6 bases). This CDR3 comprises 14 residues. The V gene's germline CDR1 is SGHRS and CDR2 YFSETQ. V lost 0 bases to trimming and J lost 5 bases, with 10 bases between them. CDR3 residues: CASSLVAGGDTQYF. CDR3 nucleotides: TGCGCCAGCAGCTTGGTGGCCGGGGGAGATACGCAGTATTTT.

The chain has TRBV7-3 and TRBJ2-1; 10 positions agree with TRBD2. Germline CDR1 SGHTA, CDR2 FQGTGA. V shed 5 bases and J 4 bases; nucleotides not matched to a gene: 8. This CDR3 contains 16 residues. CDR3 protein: CASSPLSAGGYNEQFF. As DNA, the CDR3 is TGTGCCAGCAGCCCCCTTTCAGCGGGGGGGTACAATGAGCAGTTCTTC.

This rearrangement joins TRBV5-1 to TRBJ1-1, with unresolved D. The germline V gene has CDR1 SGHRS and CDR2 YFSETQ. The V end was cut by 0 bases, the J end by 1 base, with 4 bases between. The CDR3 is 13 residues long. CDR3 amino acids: CASSLGANTEAFF. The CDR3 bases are TGCGCCAGCAGCTTGGGGGCGAACACTGAAGCTTTCTTT.

CDR3 nucleotide sequence: TGCGCCAGCAGCCCGGGGACTAGCGGGAGGATAGATACGCAGTATTTT. This codes for CASSPGTSGRIDTQYF. This chain joins TRBV5-1 and TRBJ2-3; 15 nucleotides match TRBD2. The CDR3 consists of 16 residues. Germline assignment: CDR1 SGHRS and CDR2 YFSETQ. Trimming at V came to 4 bases and at J to 5 bases, leaving 5 bases not matched to a gene.

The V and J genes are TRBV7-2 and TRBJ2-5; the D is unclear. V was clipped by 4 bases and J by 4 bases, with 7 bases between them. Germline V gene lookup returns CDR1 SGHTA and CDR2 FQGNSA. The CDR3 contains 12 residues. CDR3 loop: CASSSLIETQYF. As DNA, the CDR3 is TGTGCCAGCAGCTCGCTAATAGAGACCCAGTACTTC.

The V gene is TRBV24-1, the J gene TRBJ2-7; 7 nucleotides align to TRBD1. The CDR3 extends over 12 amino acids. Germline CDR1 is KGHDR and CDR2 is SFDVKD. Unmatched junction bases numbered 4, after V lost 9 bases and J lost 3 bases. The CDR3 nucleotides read TGTGCCACCCAGGGACAGTACTACGAGCAGTACTTC. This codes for CATQGQYYEQYF.

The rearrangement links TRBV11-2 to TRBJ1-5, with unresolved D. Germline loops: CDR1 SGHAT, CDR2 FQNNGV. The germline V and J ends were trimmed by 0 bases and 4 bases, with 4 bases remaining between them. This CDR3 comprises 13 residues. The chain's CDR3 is CASSLDINQPQHF. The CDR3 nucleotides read TGTGCCAGCAGCTTAGATATAAATCAGCCCCAGCATTTT.

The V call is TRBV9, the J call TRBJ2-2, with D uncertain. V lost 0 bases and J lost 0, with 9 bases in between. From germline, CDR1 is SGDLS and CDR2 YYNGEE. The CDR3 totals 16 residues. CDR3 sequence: CASSVGADPNTGELFF. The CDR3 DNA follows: TGTGCCAGCAGCGTAGGGGCAGACCCGAACACCGGGGAGCTGTTTTTT.

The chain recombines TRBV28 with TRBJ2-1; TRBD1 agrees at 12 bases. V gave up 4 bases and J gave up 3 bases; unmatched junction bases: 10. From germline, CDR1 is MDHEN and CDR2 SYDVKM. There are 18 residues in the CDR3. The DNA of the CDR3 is TGTGCCAGCAGTTACGATAGGGGACAGGGGGCTTTCTACAATGAGCAGTTCTTC. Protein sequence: CASSYDRGQGAFYNEQFF.

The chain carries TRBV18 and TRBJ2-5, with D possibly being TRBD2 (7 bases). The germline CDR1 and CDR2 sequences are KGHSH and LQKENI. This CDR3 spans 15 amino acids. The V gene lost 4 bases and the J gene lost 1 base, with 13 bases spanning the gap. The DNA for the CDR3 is TGTGCCAGCTCACTAGGGGGGGCCCTCCAAGAGACCCAGTACTTC. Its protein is CASSLGGALQETQYF.

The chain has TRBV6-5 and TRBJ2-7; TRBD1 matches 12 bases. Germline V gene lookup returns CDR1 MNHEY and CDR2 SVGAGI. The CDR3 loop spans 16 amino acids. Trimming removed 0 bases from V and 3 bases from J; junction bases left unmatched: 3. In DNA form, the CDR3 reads TGTGCCAGCAGTTACTCGGGGACAGGGGGCGACTACGAGCAGTACTTC. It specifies CASSYSGTGGDYEQYF.

CDR3 sequence: CASSVGDREGGTDTQYF. In DNA form, the CDR3 reads TGTGCCAGTAGTGTGGGGGACAGGGAGGGAGGCACAGATACGCAGTATTTT. The V and J genes are TRBV19 and TRBJ2-3; the match to TRBD1 covers 9 bases. Germline loops: CDR1 LNHDA, CDR2 SQIVND (reference sequence). The CDR3 is made up of 17 amino acids. V dropped 5 bases and J dropped 1; count of bases not matched to a gene: 10.

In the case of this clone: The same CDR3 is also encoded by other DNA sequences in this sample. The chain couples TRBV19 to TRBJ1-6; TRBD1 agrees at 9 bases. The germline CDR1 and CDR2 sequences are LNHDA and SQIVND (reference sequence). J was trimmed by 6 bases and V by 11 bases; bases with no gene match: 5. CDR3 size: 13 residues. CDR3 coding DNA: TGTGCCTCCCGGGACAGGGTTAATTCACCCCTCCACTTT. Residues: CASRDRVNSPLHF.

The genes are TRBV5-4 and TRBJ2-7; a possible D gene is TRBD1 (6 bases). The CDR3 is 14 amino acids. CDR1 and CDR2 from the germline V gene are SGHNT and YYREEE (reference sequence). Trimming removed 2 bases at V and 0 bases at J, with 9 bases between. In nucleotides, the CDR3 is TGTGCCAGCAGCTTAGGGACATTCTCCTACGAGCAGTACTTC. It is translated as CASSLGTFSYEQYF.

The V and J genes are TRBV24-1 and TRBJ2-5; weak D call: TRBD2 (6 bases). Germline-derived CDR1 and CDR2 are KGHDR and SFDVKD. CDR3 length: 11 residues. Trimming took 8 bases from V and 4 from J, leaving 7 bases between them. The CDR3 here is CATKEGETQYF. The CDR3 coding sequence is TGTGCCACCAAGGAGGGAGAGACCCAGTACTTC.

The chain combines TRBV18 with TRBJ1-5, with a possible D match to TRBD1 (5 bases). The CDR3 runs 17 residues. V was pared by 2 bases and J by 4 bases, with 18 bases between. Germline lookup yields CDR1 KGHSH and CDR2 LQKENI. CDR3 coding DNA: TGTGCCAGCTCACCAAACGGGGGAATAGGCTTTAATCAGCCCCAGCATTTT. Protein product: CASSPNGGIGFNQPQHF.

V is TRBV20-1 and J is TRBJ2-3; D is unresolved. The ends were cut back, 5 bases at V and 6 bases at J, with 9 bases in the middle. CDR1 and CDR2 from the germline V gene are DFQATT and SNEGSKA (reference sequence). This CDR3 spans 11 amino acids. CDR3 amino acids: CSARTMDTQYF. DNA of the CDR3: TGCAGTGCTCGAACTATGGATACGCAGTATTTT.

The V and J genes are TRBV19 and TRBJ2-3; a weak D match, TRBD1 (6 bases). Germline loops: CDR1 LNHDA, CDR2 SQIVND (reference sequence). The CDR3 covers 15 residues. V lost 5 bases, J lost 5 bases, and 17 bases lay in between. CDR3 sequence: CASSSRGVGIDTQYF. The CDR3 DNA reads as TGTGCCAGTAGTTCCAGGGGAGTGGGTATAGATACGCAGTATTTT.

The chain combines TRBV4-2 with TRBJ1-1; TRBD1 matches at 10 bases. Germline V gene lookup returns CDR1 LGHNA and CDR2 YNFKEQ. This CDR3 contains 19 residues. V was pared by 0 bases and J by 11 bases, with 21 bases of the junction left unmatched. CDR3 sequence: CASSQEGIRGGQGYIWAFF. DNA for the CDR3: TGTGCCAGCAGCCAAGAGGGGATAAGGGGGGGACAGGGGTACATTTGGGCTTTCTTT.

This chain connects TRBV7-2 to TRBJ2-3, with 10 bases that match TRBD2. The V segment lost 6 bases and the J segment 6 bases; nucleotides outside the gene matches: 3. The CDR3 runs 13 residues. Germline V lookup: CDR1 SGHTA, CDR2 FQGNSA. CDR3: CASRSGGVDTQYF. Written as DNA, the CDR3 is TGTGCCAGCAGAAGCGGGGGGGTGGATACGCAGTATTTT.

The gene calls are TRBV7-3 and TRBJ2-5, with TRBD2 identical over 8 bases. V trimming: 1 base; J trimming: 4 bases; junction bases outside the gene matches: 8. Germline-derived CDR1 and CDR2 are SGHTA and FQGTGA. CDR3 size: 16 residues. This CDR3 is CASSLMSGGYGETQYF. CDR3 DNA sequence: TGTGCCAGCAGCTTAATGAGCGGGGGATATGGAGAGACCCAGTACTTC.

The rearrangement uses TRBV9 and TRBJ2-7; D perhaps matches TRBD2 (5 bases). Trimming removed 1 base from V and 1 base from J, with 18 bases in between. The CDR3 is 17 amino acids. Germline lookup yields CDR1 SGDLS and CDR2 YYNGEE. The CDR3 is CASSVIGSAELSYEQYF. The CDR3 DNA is TGTGCCAGCAGCGTAATAGGGAGCGCTGAACTATCCTACGAGCAGTACTTC.

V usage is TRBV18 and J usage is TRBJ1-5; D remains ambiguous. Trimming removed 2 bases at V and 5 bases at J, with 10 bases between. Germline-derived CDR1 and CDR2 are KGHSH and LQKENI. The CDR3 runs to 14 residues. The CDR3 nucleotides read TGTGCCAGCTCACCAGTGGGTCGGGATCAGCCCCAGCATTTT. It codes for CASSPVGRDQPQHF.

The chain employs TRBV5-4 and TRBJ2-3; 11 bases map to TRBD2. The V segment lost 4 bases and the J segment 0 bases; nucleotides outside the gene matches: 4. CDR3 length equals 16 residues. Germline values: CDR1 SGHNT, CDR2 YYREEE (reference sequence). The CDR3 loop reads CASSKGLAASTDTQYF. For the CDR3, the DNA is TGTGCCAGCAGCAAGGGACTAGCGGCTAGCACAGATACGCAGTATTTT.

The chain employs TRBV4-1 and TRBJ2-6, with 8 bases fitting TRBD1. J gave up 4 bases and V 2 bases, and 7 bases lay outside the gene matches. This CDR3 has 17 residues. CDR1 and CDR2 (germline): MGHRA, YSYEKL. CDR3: CASSQYPDRAGANVLTF. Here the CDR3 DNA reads TGCGCCAGCAGCCAATACCCGGACAGGGCCGGGGCCAACGTCCTGACTTTC.

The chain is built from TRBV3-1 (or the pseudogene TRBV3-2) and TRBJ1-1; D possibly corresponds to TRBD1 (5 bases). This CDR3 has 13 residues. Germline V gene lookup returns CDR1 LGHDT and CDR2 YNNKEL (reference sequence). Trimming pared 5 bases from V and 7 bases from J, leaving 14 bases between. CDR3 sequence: CASSSPTGIEAFF. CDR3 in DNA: TGTGCCAGCAGCTCACCTACAGGAATTGAAGCTTTCTTT.